A single TCR beta chain is shown here with its context. What it binds is not known. This entry comes from a study of T cells after yellow fever vaccination. Whole-study results and caveats: The secondary response peaked faster, at day 5 versus 15, but was weaker.

J lost 3 bases, V lost 4 bases, and 5 bases had no gene match. Germline lookup yields CDR1 DFQATT and CDR2 SNEGSKA (reference sequence). The CDR3 runs to 13 residues. From the 5' RACE reads, TCRdb called clonotypes with MiXCR, one entry per CDR3 protein. The repertoire holds a few hundred thousand distinct CDR3 sequences, with approximately 4% as singletons. The sample in question was PBMCs, obtained 5 days after the yellow fever booster vaccination. This receptor was obtained from a man aged 18 to 30 who received the YFV17D yellow fever vaccine. The V call is TRBV20-1, the J call TRBJ1-1; 7 bases line up with TRBD1. The CDR3 here is CSANKGAYTEAFF. The CDR3 DNA follows: TGCAGTGCTAATAAGGGGGCTTACACTGAAGCTTTCTTT.